This T cell receptor (beta chain) was documented in a study of T cell changes during pregnancy in multiple sclerosis (dated by TCRdb to between 2018 and 2021). With respect to the entire study: The study examined how the T cell repertoire changed over the course of pregnancy in women with multiple sclerosis.

V and J are trimmed by 4 bases and 1 base, and the gene matches miss 4 bases of the junction. The CDR3 starts with the cysteine, ends with the phenylalanine, and has 15 residues. The only DNA kept is the CDR3, 45 bases in frame from the first base. The germline V gene supplies CDR1 MNHEY and CDR2 SVGAGI. The library relied on the immunoSEQ multiplex PCR assay. Held by TCRdb, this immuneACCESS table contains in-frame sequences only and omits some clones. Under half of the omission traces to an unresolved V gene where checked; the cause of the rest is unknown. For this sample the table gives 57,000 or so clones, of which approximately 91% were detected only once. The ten largest clones take up 1.3% of the sample. Notes on this clone: Its antigen remains unidentified. The sample holds no much larger clone one base away, and base qualities are not on file.

The rearrangement combines TRBV6-5 with TRBJ1-3, with 7 bases matching TRBD1. This TCR was recovered from a female donor with multiple sclerosis, enrolled in a pregnancy study. This material consisted of peripheral blood, taken in the second trimester of pregnancy. The CDR3: CASSSTGMSGNTIYF. The DNA sequence is given as TGTGCCAGCAGTTCGACAGGGATGTCTGGAAACACCATATATTTT.